The TCR beta chain under discussion was sequenced for a study of blood T cell repertoires in COVID-19. Data came from immunoSEQ multiplex PCR; TCRdb stores just in-frame clones and leaves some out. This sample yields about 82,000 clones, of which 75% to 90% are seen a single time; around 13% belongs to the top ten. Germline V gene data show CDR1 as SGHRS and CDR2 as YFSETQ. The CDR3 consists of 14 residues. J gave up 3 bases and V 4 bases, and 7 bases lay outside the gene matches. V is TRBV5-1 and J is TRBJ2-7; 7 bases are shared with TRBD1. The specimen sequenced was peripheral blood. The clonotype comes from a woman between 35 and 50 years old with active or convalescent COVID-19. CDR3 in DNA: TGCGCCAGCAGCCAGGGGGTTCATCTCTACGAGCAGTACTTC. This codes for CASSQGVHLYEQYF.